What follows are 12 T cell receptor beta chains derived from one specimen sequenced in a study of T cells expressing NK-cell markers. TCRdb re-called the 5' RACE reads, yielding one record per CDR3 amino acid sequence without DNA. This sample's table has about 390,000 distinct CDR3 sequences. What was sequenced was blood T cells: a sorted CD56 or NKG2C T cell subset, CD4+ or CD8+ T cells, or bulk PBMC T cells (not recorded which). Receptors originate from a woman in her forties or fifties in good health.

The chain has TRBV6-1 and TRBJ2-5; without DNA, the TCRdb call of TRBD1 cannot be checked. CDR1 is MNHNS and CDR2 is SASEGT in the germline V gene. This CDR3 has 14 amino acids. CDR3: CASRGRGIQETQYF.

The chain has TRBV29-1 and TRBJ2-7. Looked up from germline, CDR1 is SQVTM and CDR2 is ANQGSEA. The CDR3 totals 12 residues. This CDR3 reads CSVAFWGYEQYF.

This chain's CDR3 is CASSVGTGKEYF. The chain is built from TRBV9 and TRBJ2-7; TCRdb gives TRBD1 as the D gene, but with no DNA this cannot be confirmed. Germline assignment: CDR1 SGDLS and CDR2 YYNGEE. This CDR3 is 12 amino acids long.

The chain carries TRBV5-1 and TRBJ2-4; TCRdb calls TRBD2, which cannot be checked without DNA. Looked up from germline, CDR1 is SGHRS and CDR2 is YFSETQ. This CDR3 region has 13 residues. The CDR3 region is CASSLEGGDIQYF.

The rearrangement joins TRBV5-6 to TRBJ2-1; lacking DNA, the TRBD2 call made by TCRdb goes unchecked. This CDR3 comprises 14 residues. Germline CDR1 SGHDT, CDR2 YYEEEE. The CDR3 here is CASNTGTTYNEQFF.

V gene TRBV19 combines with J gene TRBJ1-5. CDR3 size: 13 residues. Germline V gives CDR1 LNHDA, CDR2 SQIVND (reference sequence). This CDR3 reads CASSNQDSQPQHF.

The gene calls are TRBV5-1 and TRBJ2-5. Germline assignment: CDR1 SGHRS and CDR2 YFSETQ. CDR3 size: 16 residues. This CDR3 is CASRDSGLGIQETQYF. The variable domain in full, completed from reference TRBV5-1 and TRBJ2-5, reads KAGVTQTPRYLIKTRGQQVTLSCSPISGHRSVSWYQQTPGQGLQFLFEYFSETQRNKGNFPGRFSGRQFSNSRSEMNVSTLELGDSALYLCASRDSGLGIQETQYFGPGTRLLVL.

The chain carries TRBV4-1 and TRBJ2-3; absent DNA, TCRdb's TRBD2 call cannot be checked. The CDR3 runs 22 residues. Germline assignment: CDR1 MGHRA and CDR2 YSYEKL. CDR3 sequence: CASSQESPGLAGGVGATDTQYF.

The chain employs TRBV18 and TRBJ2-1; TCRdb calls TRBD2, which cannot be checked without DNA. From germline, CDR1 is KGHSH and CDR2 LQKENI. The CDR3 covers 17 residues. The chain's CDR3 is CASSPPGLAGGPGEQFF.

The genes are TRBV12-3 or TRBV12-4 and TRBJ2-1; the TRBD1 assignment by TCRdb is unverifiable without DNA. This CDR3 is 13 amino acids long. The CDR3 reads CASSPGWNNEQFF.

CDR3 region: CASSLGLAGLYNEQFF. The chain uses TRBV5-1 and TRBJ2-1; TCRdb lists TRBD2, though no DNA is available to test this call. Germline V gene data show CDR1 as SGHRS and CDR2 as YFSETQ. The CDR3 consists of 16 residues.

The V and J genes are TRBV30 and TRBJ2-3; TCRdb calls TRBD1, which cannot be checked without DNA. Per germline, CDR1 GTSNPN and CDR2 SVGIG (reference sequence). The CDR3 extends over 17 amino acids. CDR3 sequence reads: CAWSVPGGPRATDTQYF. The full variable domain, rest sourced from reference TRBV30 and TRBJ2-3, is SQTIHQWPATLVQPVGSPLSLECTVEGTSNPNLYWYRQAAGRGLQLLFYSVGIGQISSEVPQNLSASRPQDRQFILSSKKLLLSDSGFYLCAWSVPGGPRATDTQYFGPGTRLTVL.